This entry lists 18 T cell receptor beta chains sequenced from one sample in a study of beta chain features in type 1 diabetes. The study's findings and limits: TCRB CDR3 length was moderately but significantly reduced in all four CD4+ subsets of Type 1 diabetes patients.

No antigen has been identified for these receptors. Expressed TCRB transcripts were sequenced because the isolated RNA had all been reverse transcribed beforehand. Generated by immunoSEQ multiplex PCR, the TCRdb table keeps only in-frame clones and is missing some. The repertoire holds roughly 330,000 clones, with less than 15% as singletons. The sequenced sample was naive CD4+ T cells from blood. The receptors originated from a woman between 18 and 29 years old with type 1 diabetes.

The V gene is TRBV6-1, the J gene TRBJ1-1, with 12 bases fitting TRBD1. Germline CDR1 and CDR2: MNHNS and SASEGT. Trimming removed 4 bases from V and 8 bases from J; junction bases left unmatched: 5. This CDR3 region has 14 residues. In DNA, the CDR3 is TGTGCCAGCAGTGCCGGGACAGGGGGCTGGGAAGCTTTCTTT. This codes for CASSAGTGGWEAFF.

This chain connects TRBV20-1 to TRBJ2-1, with 9 nucleotides matching TRBD2. This CDR3 spans 10 amino acids. V lost 5 bases to trimming and J lost 15 bases; unmatched junction nucleotides: 5. Germline V gives CDR1 DFQATT, CDR2 SNEGSKA (reference sequence). Here the CDR3 reads CSARPSGMFF. For the CDR3, the DNA is TGCAGTGCTCGCCCTAGCGGGATGTTCTTC.

This clone was detected only a few times. The V call is TRBV5-4, the J call TRBJ1-1, with D unclear. This CDR3 has 13 residues. The germline V gene has CDR1 SGHNT and CDR2 YYREEE (reference sequence). Trimming shortened V by 6 bases and J by 5 bases, and 14 bases separated the two germline ends. The CDR3 region is CASTYRGGTEAFF. The CDR3 DNA follows: TGTGCCAGCACCTACCGGGGTGGGACTGAAGCTTTCTTT.

The V and J genes are TRBV19 and TRBJ2-7, with 7 bases that match TRBD2. This CDR3 is built from 15 residues. Trimming removed 10 bases from V and 1 base from J; junction bases left unmatched: 13. Germline V gene sequence: CDR1 LNHDA, CDR2 SQIVND (reference sequence). The CDR3 sequence: CATREAAAGSYEQYV. The CDR3 nucleotides read TGTGCCACCAGAGAGGCTGCAGCGGGGTCCTACGAGCAGTACGTC.

This chain uses TRBV7-2 with TRBJ2-1, with 10 bases lining up with TRBD1. With V trimmed by 5 bases and J by 4 bases, 8 bases remained unmatched. The germline V gene has CDR1 SGHTA and CDR2 FQGNSA. The CDR3 totals 16 residues. The CDR3 protein is CASSAAGTGVYNEQFF. The CDR3 DNA sequence: TGTGCCAGCAGCGCCGCCGGGACAGGGGTTTACAATGAGCAGTTCTTC.

This chain links TRBV6-5 with TRBJ1-1; TRBD1 might be the D (6 bases). Germline V gene sequence: CDR1 MNHEY, CDR2 SVGAGI. This CDR3 region has 15 residues. Trimming stripped 0 bases from V and 1 base from J, with 9 bases between. In nucleotides, the CDR3 is TGTGCCAGCAGTTACTCGGACAGACCGAACACTGAAGCTTTCTTT. Its translation: CASSYSDRPNTEAFF.

The gene calls are TRBV9 and TRBJ2-1; 7 bases line up with TRBD2. The CDR3 totals 16 residues. CDR1 and CDR2 (germline): SGDLS, YYNGEE. V was pared by 2 bases and J by 9 bases, with 14 bases of the junction left unmatched. In DNA, the CDR3 is TGTGCCAGCAGCGTTGCGAGCGGGACCGGGCTTATTGAGCAGTTCTTC. Translation gives CASSVASGTGLIEQFF.

This clone was recorded once. The chain recombines TRBV18 with TRBJ2-2; 13 bases agree with TRBD2. Germline CDR1 reads KGHSH; CDR2 reads LQKENI. The CDR3 extends over 17 amino acids. J gave up 6 bases and V 3 bases, and 7 bases lay outside the gene matches. Here the CDR3 DNA reads TGTGCCAGCTCACCCTATGGACTAGCGGGAGTCCCCGGGGAGCTGTTTTTT. Translating it yields CASSPYGLAGVPGELFF.

There are a few counts of this clone. The chain links TRBV18 to TRBJ2-7, with D possibly being TRBD1 (5 bases). CDR3 length equals 17 residues. Germline CDR1 is KGHSH and CDR2 is LQKENI. V dropped 2 bases and J dropped 6 bases, with 23 bases sitting between them. The chain's CDR3 is CASSPGSGHRIRFEQYV. The CDR3 DNA reads as TGTGCCAGCTCACCAGGGTCGGGTCACAGGATAAGATTCGAGCAGTACGTC.

This clone was observed a handful of times. The V call is TRBV4-1, the J call TRBJ1-2; tentatively, D is TRBD1 (5 bases). Germline V gene lookup returns CDR1 MGHRA and CDR2 YSYEKL. The CDR3 loop spans 17 amino acids. Trimming stripped 2 bases from V and 8 bases from J, with 24 bases between. Here the CDR3 DNA reads TGCGCCAGCAGCCAAAGGAGGCTGGGGGGAAAGTTGGAGGGCTACACCTTC. Translated: CASSQRRLGGKLEGYTF.

The chain links TRBV7-2 to TRBJ1-2, with D perhaps TRBD1 (6 bases). V was cut by 5 bases and J by 5 bases, with 12 bases left in between. Germline CDR1 is SGHTA and CDR2 is FQGNSA. There are 13 residues in the CDR3. This chain's CDR3 is CASSGDKPYGYTF. CDR3 DNA sequence: TGTGCCAGCAGCGGGGACAAGCCGTATGGCTACACCTTC.

This chain uses TRBV6-6 with TRBJ2-6; 8 bases agree with TRBD2. The CDR3 has 16 amino acids. V lost 8 bases to trimming and J lost 0 bases; unmatched junction nucleotides: 6. The germline V gene has CDR1 MNHNY and CDR2 SVGAGI (reference sequence). CDR3 nucleotides: TGTGCCAGCCTGAGGACTAGCTTCTCTGGGGCCAACGTCCTGACTTTC. This translates into CASLRTSFSGANVLTF.

The chain combines TRBV5-1 with TRBJ2-1; TRBD2 matches 14 bases. V lost 4 bases, J lost 15 bases, and 12 bases stayed unmatched. Germline lookup yields CDR1 SGHRS and CDR2 YFSETQ. CDR3 length: 15 amino acids. The DNA of the CDR3 is TGCGCCAGCAGCCGGGGACTAGCGGGAGAAAACAAGCGGTTCTTC. This gives the protein CASSRGLAGENKRFF.

This clone occurred a few times. The V call is TRBV4-3, the J call TRBJ2-7, with D unclear. CDR1 and CDR2 from the germline V gene are LGHNA and YSLEER. The germline V and J ends were trimmed by 0 bases and 3 bases, with 12 bases remaining between them. This CDR3 is 15 amino acids long. The CDR3 region has the DNA TGCGCCAGCAGCCAAGATCCAGGCTGGGTCTACGAGCAGTACGTC. It encodes CASSQDPGWVYEQYV.

The table lists this clone with a few counts. The sample carries other DNA sequences with the same CDR3. The J gene is TRBJ2-5, the V gene TRBV11-2; D is unclear. Germline V gives CDR1 SGHAT, CDR2 FQNNGV. The CDR3 totals 13 residues. V lost 1 base and J lost 4, with 7 bases in between. The CDR3 loop reads CASSLGAGETQYF. The CDR3 DNA reads as TGTGCCAGCAGCTTAGGGGCTGGAGAGACCCAGTACTTC.

This clone was seen a handful of times. The rearrangement links TRBV7-2 to TRBJ2-6; D ambiguous. Trimming removed 3 bases from V and 0 bases from J, with 15 bases in between. CDR1 and CDR2 (germline): SGHTA, FQGNSA. The CDR3 has 18 residues. CDR3 residues: CASSFKPRTVSGANVLTF. CDR3 nucleotides: TGTGCCAGCAGCTTTAAGCCTCGAACCGTCTCTGGGGCCAACGTCCTGACTTTC.

The table lists this clone with a few counts. The V call is TRBV21-1, the J call TRBJ2-2; the table's D call, TRBD2, has no DNA check behind it. TRBV21-1 is a pseudogene. The length of the CDR3 is 18 residues. The CDR3 DNA reads as TGTGCCAGCAGCAAAGAGGGACTAGCGGGAGGGCTCTCCGGGGAGCTGTTTTTT. It codes for CASSKEGLAGGLSGELFF.

The chain couples TRBV19 to TRBJ1-4; the D is unclear. From germline, CDR1 is LNHDA and CDR2 SQIVND (reference sequence). V lost 4 bases and J lost 10, with 19 bases in between. This CDR3 is 15 amino acids long. As DNA, the CDR3 is TGTGCCAGTAGTACCCCGAGCGGGTTAATCGGAAAACTGTTTTTT. This encodes CASSTPSGLIGKLFF.